The present T cell receptor beta chain was sequenced within a study of cytomegalovirus exposure and HLA in healthy donors (TCRdb year 2017). For context, the study as a whole: In an earlier analysis of some 550 of the donors, about 260 Gb of sequence data and 120 million or so unique TCR beta sequences from about 190 million T cells were reported. Roughly 5 DR-DQ haplotypes were handled as single units for association and clustering because linkage in the cohort was strong. Alongside the repertoire data, information on donor age, sex, ethnicity and CMV serostatus was compiled. An earlier analysis of 450 to 750 of the donors used high-throughput TCR beta sequencing to judge whether each TCR beta V gene segment behaved as functional or pseudogenic. In a later genetic analysis, genome-wide SNP genotypes for about 60% of the 666 donors were used, and that subset was treated as a discovery cohort. Class I and class II HLA loci were covered by the typing at four-digit resolution. Besides the first cohort of about 730 subjects, a separate validation cohort made up of 90 to 150 different subjects was used. The number of typed donors differed by locus: 629-630 for A, B, C, DRB1 and DQB1; some 540 for DQA1; roughly 600 for DPA1; and 450 to 480 for DPB1. To predict cytomegalovirus infection status, the study brought together high-throughput TCR immunosequencing, statistical association of individual TCRs with disease status, and machine learning. The study aimed to test whether signatures of past pathogen exposure could be identified by cataloging public T cell receptors. Among about 370 genotyped donors of the cohort, an average of around 250,000 unique TCR beta nucleotide sequences was sequenced per donor, of which about 19% were non-productive. An early release that covered about 600 HLA-typed donors contained approximately 300 gigabases of sequencing data and about 84 million unique TCR sequences. To study patterns of TCR occurrence, a later analysis re-analyzed previously published TCR beta repertoires from 650 to 750 donors and added high-resolution HLA genotyping. Of the 398 genotyped donors, over 65% fell in the genetic ancestry cluster associated with self-reported Caucasian donors. Every discovery cohort repertoire had been produced on one sequencing platform. The study used immunosequencing to profile the T cell repertoires of around 600 subjects and linked those repertoires to cytomegalovirus serostatus. In the later analysis, no new phenotypic data were used to find candidate immune exposures; instead, reliance was placed on TCR beta sequences and their occurrence across donors. The full study reports these points: A cluster of highly shared sequence variants was judged likely to represent a technical artifact of the sequencing pipeline. The study gave a list of some 150 TCR beta chains associated with cytomegalovirus. A later genetic analysis reported fewer N-insertions in productive TCRs among donors in an Asian-associated ancestry cluster than the approximately 700-donor mean. A later genetic analysis associated a missense DCLRE1C variant with V-gene and J-gene trimming of TCR beta chains, and an independent cohort replicated the association. In a later analysis, HLA-associated TCR beta chains showed more clonal expansion and lower generation probabilities than non-associated chains that were equally common. Linkage disequilibrium might explain the correlated functional status among segregating V segments, but an unknown experimental factor could not be excluded. The authors suggested that the approach could potentially be extended to other disease states and immunological phenotypes. Because the 87-base-pair reads could not distinguish some IMGT-functional V segments, including TRBV6-2 and TRBV6-3, those segments were excluded. According to a later analysis, most CMV-associated TCR beta chains appeared to be HLA-restricted, and the HLA associations seemed to be driven largely by CMV exposure. Only TCR beta chains were sequenced in this cohort, and the absence of alpha or paired-chain data limited detectable features. Strong co-occurrence of HLA alleles, especially DR and DQ, made assigning TCR associations to individual alleles difficult. Immune exposure information for the cohort was limited to CMV serostatus. According to a later analysis, parvovirus B19, influenza, CMV and Epstein-Barr virus appeared linked to several top co-occurrence clusters. Roughly uniform sequencing depth across donors was assumed in presence/absence analyses, although this assumption may not hold. In a later analysis, the rate of TCR association differed among HLA loci, with DRB1 alleles having the most associated TCRs and HLA-C alleles having the fewest. A few of the identified cytomegalovirus-associated TCR beta chains were confirmed in vitro to be specific for cytomegalovirus antigens. Most TCR sequences were observed very rarely across donors, whereas some public TCRs were present in many individuals. HLA typing was unavailable for some donors at each locus, so association tests used only the typed subset. An earlier analysis of around 500 of the donors showed that most TCR beta V segments appeared in productive rearrangements either about 87% or about 30% of the time, which broadly matched IMGT annotations. The classifier was reported to diagnose cytomegalovirus status with high specificity and sensitivity in both the original cohort and the validation cohort. At a false discovery rate of 0.05, a later analysis linked fewer than 20,000 TCR beta sequences to specific HLA alleles. A further reported finding was that TCR beta sequences accurately predicted the HLA-A and HLA-B alleles for most subjects in the first cohort. Because counts were too low, about 17 rarely observed V segments, including chromosome 9 orphons, were excluded from the earlier analysis of roughly 580 of the donors.

Libraries were made using the immunoSEQ multiplex PCR assay. A mixture of 60 forward primers for TCR Vbeta segments and 13 reverse primers for TCR Jbeta segments was used in the multiplex PCR. The CDR3 region of rearranged TCR beta genes was amplified from genomic DNA by a multiplex PCR assay. On the Illumina HiSeq System, the amplified TCR beta libraries were sequenced as 87-base-pair reads. Per the authors' processing: A later analysis tallied tens of millions of unique TCR beta chains across the 610 or so repertoires, and about 10 million of those chains were shared by two or more donors. To remove PCR and sequencing errors, raw reads were error-corrected and collapsed into unique sequences using a nearest-neighbor algorithm that merged closely related sequences. Alignment of CDR3 sequences to IMGT reference sequences was used to assign V, D and J gene segments. For a sequence to be retained, at least a six-nucleotide match to both a V gene segment and a J gene segment was required. Rearrangements were classified as productive when the CDR3 lacked stop codons and remained in frame with V and J, and all other rearrangements were classified as non-productive. Following IMGT convention, CDR3 was defined as the stretch from the second conserved V-encoded cysteine to the conserved J-encoded phenylalanine. Sequences without an unambiguous match to a single V gene segment were excluded from the earlier analysis of 450 to 750 of the donors. An earlier analysis of 450 to 650 of the donors called V segments functional above 56.7% productive rearrangements and segregating when the between-donor standard deviation exceeded 5%. A statistical classification framework was developed to diagnose cytomegalovirus status using the catalog of TCR beta chain sequences. In a later analysis, TCR nucleotide sequences were compared against IMGT/GENE-DB human TR gene sequences so that V and J genes could be assigned. The TCRdist pipeline was used in a later analysis to assign CDR3 sequences and most-parsimonious VDJ recombination scenarios. In a later analysis, each TCR beta chain was defined by its CDR3 amino acid sequence together with its V-gene family, and reads lacking a unique V-gene family were excluded. As a way to deal with suspected cross-contamination and a sequencing artifact, a later analysis dropped approximately 590 nucleotide sequences that were highly shared and had low generation probability. In a later analysis, a clonal expansion index for each public chain was calculated from normalized within-repertoire ranks of inferred template counts. In a later analysis, generation probabilities were computed with a VDJ recombination model fitted to out-of-frame rearrangements, and the resulting probabilities were checked against IGoR. In a later analysis, TCR-TCR, TCR-HLA and TCR-CMV co-occurrence was scored with hypergeometric tests, and a repertoire-size bias correction was applied to TCR pairs. To estimate false discovery rates, a later analysis permuted the HLA or CMV assignments 20 times. In a later analysis, co-occurring TCRs were grouped using DBSCAN, and TCRdist sequence similarity was added for clustering within HLA-allele-positive subsets. Repertoires with fewer than 30,000 or more than 120,000 public chains were left out of co-occurrence clustering, as were a handful of repertoires with anomalous nucleotide sharing. TCRdb carries this immuneACCESS record with in-frame sequences only. Its versions omit some clonotypes, under half of them owing to an unresolved V gene in the studies checked, with the rest unexplained. D and trimming come from the DNA, and the V and J calls and clone size come from that table. For this sample the table gives some 250,000 clones, of which 82% were detected only once. The ten largest clones take up roughly 5% of the sample.

As to this clone: Its binding antigen is unknown. No much larger clone is present one base from it, and per-base qualities are unavailable.

Here V drops 2 bases and J drops 7 bases, and the junction holds 6 bases not matched to any gene. CDR1 and CDR2 are read off the germline V gene (reference sequence) as SGHNT and YYREEE. Measured from the cysteine to the phenylalanine, the CDR3 is 15 residues long. The CDR3 DNA has 45 bases and is translated from base 1. The cohort consisted of 600 to 750 healthy bone marrow donors. Cohort members were all nominally healthy when sampled, although unrecorded immune exposures were likely present. The donor tested CMV seropositive and was one of the 289 seropositive cohort members. A peripheral blood sample was collected from each donor, and TCR beta sequencing was performed on peripheral blood mononuclear cells. The Qiagen DNeasy Blood Extraction Kit was used to extract genomic DNA from the blood cell samples.

Sequenced: PBMCs. The sequence links TRBV5-4 to TRBJ1-6; 7 middle bases align to TRBD1. This sequence was found in a woman aged 40-49 years in good health and CMV-seropositive. The CDR3 amino acid sequence is: CASSFRAGQNSPLHF. The nucleotides read TGTGCCAGCAGCTTCAGGGCGGGACAGAATTCACCCCTCCACTTT.